A single sample gave rise to the 18 T cell receptor beta chains below, sequenced in a study of T cell responses to AZD1222 COVID-19 vaccine. Sequencing was performed with immunoSEQ multiplex PCR; in TCRdb, only in-frame clones are kept and a portion is missing. Among 120,000 to 150,000 clones listed, around 90% were seen once. Specimen: peripheral blood, collected on day 0 of AZD1222 vaccination. These receptors all stem from an adult in good health.

The chain links TRBV2 to TRBJ2-1, with 10 positions matching TRBD1. CDR1 and CDR2 (germline): SNHLY, FYNNEI. J lost 5 bases, V lost 11 bases, and 6 bases had no gene match. The CDR3 runs 13 residues. This CDR3 reads CAGRQGANNEQFF. CDR3 in DNA: TGTGCCGGTCGACAGGGGGCTAACAATGAGCAGTTCTTC.

The chain uses TRBV10-3 and TRBJ2-7; the D call may be TRBD1 or TRBD2 (5 bases each). The CDR3 spans 13 residues. Trimming removed 10 bases from V and 7 bases from J, with 20 bases in between. Germline V CDR1 and CDR2: ENHRY, SYGVKD. Here the CDR3 reads CATGDQNSREQYF. The CDR3 bases are TGTGCCACTGGGGACCAAAACTCGCGAGAGCAGTACTTC.

The rearrangement uses TRBV19 and TRBJ1-3, with D perhaps TRBD1 (6 bases). Germline CDR1 is LNHDA and CDR2 is SQIVND (reference sequence). V lost 7 bases to trimming and J lost 4 bases, with 17 bases between them. The CDR3 consists of 15 residues. In DNA form, the CDR3 reads TGTGCCAGTACTCCCTCAGGGGATTACGGAAACACCATATATTTT. Translating it yields CASTPSGDYGNTIYF.

The rearrangement uses TRBV11-3 and TRBJ2-5, with D hard to call. This CDR3 spans 14 amino acids. Germline assignment: CDR1 SGHNT and CDR2 YENEEA. Trimming pared 1 base from V and 4 bases from J, leaving 10 bases between. DNA for the CDR3: TGTGCCAGCAGCTTAGGGACCCCGGGAGAGACCCAGTACTTC. Its protein is CASSLGTPGETQYF.

The genes are TRBV7-2 and TRBJ1-1; D gene ambiguous. The ends were cut back, 5 bases at V and 1 base at J, with 8 bases in the middle. Germline CDR1 is SGHTA and CDR2 is FQGNSA. The CDR3 is made up of 13 amino acids. CDR3 sequence (DNA): TGTGCCAGCAGCCCGTCTCCGAACACTGAAGCTTTCTTT. Protein: CASSPSPNTEAFF.

This clone was seen only once. Distinct nucleotide sequences in the sample also encode this CDR3. The V gene is TRBV7-2, the J gene TRBJ1-5; D is ambiguous. The CDR3 covers 13 residues. Between the trimmed V and J ends, which lost 1 base and 3 bases, there was a span of 4 bases. The germline V gene has CDR1 SGHTA and CDR2 FQGNSA. This CDR3 reads CASSLGPNQPQHF. In nucleotides, the CDR3 is TGTGCCAGCAGCTTAGGACCCAATCAGCCCCAGCATTTT.

This clone was seen a single time. The chain combines TRBV4-3 with TRBJ1-6; D unresolved. Germline CDR1 is LGHNA and CDR2 is YSLEER. V lost 3 bases to trimming and J lost 5 bases, with 5 bases between them. The CDR3 has 13 amino acids. DNA of the CDR3: TGCGCCAGCAGCCAGCAGGATAATTCACCCCTCCACTTT. Translating it yields CASSQQDNSPLHF.

The chain links TRBV5-6 to TRBJ1-4, with no clear D. This CDR3 has 16 residues. Germline V gene lookup returns CDR1 SGHDT and CDR2 YYEEEE. With 3 bases removed from V and 0 bases from J, the gap between germline ends came to 12 bases. The DNA for the CDR3 is TGTGCCAGCAGCTCCTCCCCTCTGGCAACTAATGAAAAACTGTTTTTT. Its protein is CASSSSPLATNEKLFF. Complete variable domain (other parts from reference TRBV5-6 and TRBJ1-4): DAGVTQSPTHLIKTRGQQVTLRCSPKSGHDTVSWYQQALGQGPQFIFQYYEEEERQRGNFPDRFSGHQFPNYSSELNVNALLLGDSALYLCASSSSPLATNEKLFFGSGTQLSVL.

This clone appeared once. This sequence joins TRBV5-1 and TRBJ2-2; no clear D gene. The CDR3 sequence is 14 residues long. CDR1 SGHRS and CDR2 YFSETQ come from the germline V gene. V gave up 3 bases and J gave up 8 bases, with 14 bases separating them. This CDR3 is CASSYDNPAGELFF. CDR3 bases: TGCGCCAGCAGCTACGACAACCCGGCTGGGGAGCTGTTTTTT.

The gene calls are TRBV29-1 and TRBJ2-5; the D gene is possibly TRBD1 (6 bases). The V and J ends lost 4 bases and 9 bases respectively, with 15 bases between them. CDR1 and CDR2 (germline): SQVTM, ANQGSEA. The CDR3 runs 12 residues. The CDR3 sequence: CSVGENDRPQYF. CDR3 sequence (DNA): TGCAGCGTTGGGGAAAATGACAGGCCCCAGTACTTC.

V usage is TRBV15 and J usage is TRBJ2-7, with D perhaps matching TRBD1 or TRBD2 (6 bases each). Germline V gene lookup returns CDR1 LNHNV and CDR2 YYDKDF (reference sequence). This CDR3 comprises 17 residues. The V gene lost 0 bases and the J gene lost 1 base, with 16 bases spanning the gap. The CDR3 DNA reads as TGTGCCACCAGCAGAGATCGGGGGCCTTCGGAATCCTACGAGCAGTACTTC. As protein: CATSRDRGPSESYEQYF.

This chain connects TRBV5-1 to TRBJ2-7; no clear D gene. Germline V lookup: CDR1 SGHRS, CDR2 YFSETQ. The CDR3 totals 14 residues. Trimming left V 1 base short and J 2 bases short, with 10 bases between. CDR3 in DNA: TGCGCCAGCAGCTTGTACCCGGATACCTACGAGCAGTACTTC. Protein: CASSLYPDTYEQYF.

The V call is TRBV4-3, the J call TRBJ2-7; 7 positions match TRBD1. With 1 base clipped from V and 3 bases from J, the junction kept 0 bases outside the gene matches. There are 13 residues in the CDR3. CDR1 and CDR2 (germline): LGHNA, YSLEER. For the CDR3, the DNA is TGCGCCAGCAGCCAAGGGGACAGCTACGAGCAGTACTTC. This translates into CASSQGDSYEQYF.

Only one count was recorded for this clone. The chain joins TRBV28 to TRBJ1-1, with a weak D call TRBD1 (5 bases). Trimming stripped 11 bases from V and 0 bases from J, with 13 bases between. Per germline, CDR1 MDHEN and CDR2 SYDVKM. The CDR3 contains 13 residues. CDR3 coding DNA: TGTGCCCTCCGGGGGGTCCTGAACACTGAAGCTTTCTTT. Translating gives CALRGVLNTEAFF.

This CDR3 is CSAPGSGGPSEAFF. As DNA, the CDR3 is TGCAGCGCCCCCGGAAGCGGAGGCCCCTCCGAAGCTTTCTTT. The chain is built from TRBV29-1 and TRBJ1-1; no reliable D call. The CDR3 consists of 14 residues. V was trimmed by 7 bases and J by 8 bases, leaving 23 bases between them. Germline values: CDR1 SQVTM, CDR2 ANQGSEA.

The chain employs TRBV6-2 or TRBV6-3 and TRBJ1-2; D is uncertain. The CDR3 length is 16 residues. Germline V gene data show CDR1 as MNHEY and CDR2 as SVGEGT. V was shortened by 2 bases and J by 1 base, with 14 bases between the two germline ends. This chain's CDR3 is CASSYQVPPINYGYTF. CDR3 sequence (DNA): TGTGCCAGCAGTTACCAGGTACCGCCAATTAACTATGGCTACACCTTC.

Notes on this clone: One end of the junction varies from germline; a read error may be responsible. The chain links TRBV2 to TRBJ2-7; D may be TRBD2 (6 bases). This CDR3 is 13 amino acids long. The V gene's germline CDR1 is SNHLY and CDR2 FYNNEI. The CDR3 nucleotides are TGTGCCAGCAGTCGGGACGGAGGGTACGGGCAGTACTTC. Translating gives CASSRDGGYGQYF.

J is TRBJ1-5 and V is TRBV19; D remains ambiguous. CDR3 length: 13 residues. Germline V gene lookup returns CDR1 LNHDA and CDR2 SQIVND (reference sequence). V dropped 5 bases and J dropped 3 bases, with 8 bases sitting between them. DNA for the CDR3: TGTGCCAGTAGTTATAGGGTCAATCAGCCCCAGCATTTT. This gives the protein CASSYRVNQPQHF.